What follows describes a single T cell receptor (beta chain). Its antigen is not yet known. Nothing much larger sits one base from this clone, and base qualities are not available. The immunoSEQ Assay, a bias-controlled multiplex PCR, was used to amplify TCRbeta CDR3 regions from genomic DNA. The original pipeline was this. Within the assay, amplification of reference gene primers was used to estimate how many nucleated cells each sample contained. To quantify the absolute abundance of each unique TCRbeta CDR3 rearrangement, sequence reads were collapsed and filtered. For each sample, productive Simpson clonality was calculated as the square root of Simpson's diversity index over productive rearrangements. Not all clones reach the TCRdb copy of this immuneACCESS table, which keeps in-frame sequences only. Checked studies attribute under half of the gap to unresolved V genes and leave the rest unexplained. The V and J calls and clone size come from that table; D and trimming were worked out from the DNA. For this sample the table gives some 400,000 clones, of which more than 70% were detected only once. Of the sample, 2.3% is held by the ten largest clones.

One collaborating source in Seattle enrolled patients while the patients were actively infected and followed the patients over time throughout the course of disease. Collaborating institutions collected whole blood in K2EDTA tubes following their own protocols. For TCRbeta analysis, collaborator samples were shipped as frozen whole blood, as isolated PBMCs, or as DNA extracted from either sample type. This sample is drawn from a study of blood T cell repertoires in COVID-19 (dated by TCRdb to 2020 to 2021). Looking at the study overall: Collaborator samples came from the United States, Italy and Spain and covered acute and convalescent phases of COVID-19. The repertoires were released in a freely available public database meant as a resource for research on the immune response to SARS-CoV-2. The sample metadata nearly always contained a de-identified subject ID, COVID-19 status, age in years and sex. Where available, HLA class I and class II types were taken from metadata supplied by the sample provider and were not determined by assay-based typing. The dataset comprised deeply sampled blood TCRbeta repertoires from subjects exposed to, actively infected with, or recovered from COVID-19. The material from the prospective study consisted of cDNA or gDNA derived from T cells, B-cell-depleted T cells, or PBMCs. Samples came from the ongoing ImmuneRACE study (first 160 participants) plus 1,254 subjects from 6 global collaborators. Results and caveats for the whole study, not just this receptor: Clinical and demographic metadata were provided uncurated, with the amount varying by source and participant.

The germline V gene (reference sequence) gives CDR1 as GTSNPN and CDR2 as SVGIG. The CDR3 has 13 amino acids, counting the end cysteine and phenylalanine. Here the CDR3 DNA is all that survives: 39 bases in frame from base 1. The germline ends are 12 bases apart after V is trimmed by 2 bases and J by 7 bases. The receptor chain draws on TRBV30 and TRBJ1-5, with TRBD1 perhaps the D gene, on 6 matching bases. Sequenced input: peripheral blood. This receptor was identified in a woman aged 60 to 75 with COVID-19, enrolled during active disease. The DNA is as follows: TGTGCCTGGAGTTCAGGGGAGCGGCAGCCCCAGCATTTT. Its protein reads: CAWSSGERQPQHF.